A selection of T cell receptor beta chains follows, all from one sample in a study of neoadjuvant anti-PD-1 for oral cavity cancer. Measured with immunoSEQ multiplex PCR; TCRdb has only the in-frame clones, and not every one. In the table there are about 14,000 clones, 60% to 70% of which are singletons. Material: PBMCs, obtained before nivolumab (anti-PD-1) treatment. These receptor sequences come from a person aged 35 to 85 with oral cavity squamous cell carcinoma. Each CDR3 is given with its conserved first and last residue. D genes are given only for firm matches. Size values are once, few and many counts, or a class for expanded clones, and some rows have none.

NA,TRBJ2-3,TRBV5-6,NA,TGTGCCAGCACCCGGGTTTGGGGGGCCGGATTGTCTAGCACAGATACGCAGTATTTT,CASTRVWGAGLSSTDTQYF
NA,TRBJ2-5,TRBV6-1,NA,TGTGCCAGCAGTGAAAATGCAGGCTACGGGGAGACCCAGTACTTC,CASSENAGYGETQYF
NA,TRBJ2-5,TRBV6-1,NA,TGTGCCAGCAGCAGATACAGGGCTCGAGAGACCCAGTACTTC,CASSRYRARETQYF
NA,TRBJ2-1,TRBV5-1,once,TGCGCCAGCAGCTTGGGACCGATGAAAGGGAATGAGCAGTTCTTC,CASSLGPMKGNEQFF
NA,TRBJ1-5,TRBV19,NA,TGTGCCAGTAGTATCCCGGCAGGGCTCCATCAGCCCCAGCATTTT,CASSIPAGLHQPQHF
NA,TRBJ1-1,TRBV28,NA,TGTGCCAGCAGTTTCCCGGACAGTTTCACTGAAGCTTTCTTT,CASSFPDSFTEAFF
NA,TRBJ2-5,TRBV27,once,TGTGCCAGCAGTTCCAGGGGCTTTATTCCCTGGGGCGGGGTTAAAGAGACCCAGTACTTC,CASSSRGFIPWGGVKETQYF
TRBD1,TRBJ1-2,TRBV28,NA,TGTGCCAGCACCATGGGACAGGGGAGAAGTGGCTACACCTTC,CASTMGQGRSGYTF
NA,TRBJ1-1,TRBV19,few,TGTGCCAGTAGTTCTCGGACAGAACTTAACACTGAAGCTTTCTTT,CASSSRTELNTEAFF
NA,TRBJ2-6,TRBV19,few,TGTGCCAGTAGTATCCCCCACTCTGGGGCCAACGTCCTGACTTTC,CASSIPHSGANVLTF
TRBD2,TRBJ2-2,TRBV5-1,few,TGCGCCAGCAGCCGGACTAGCGGGGGTACCGGGGAGCTGTTTTTT,CASSRTSGGTGELFF
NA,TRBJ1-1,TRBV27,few,TGTGCCAGCAGCCGGCAGGGGTTCACTGAAGCTTTCTTT,CASSRQGFTEAFF
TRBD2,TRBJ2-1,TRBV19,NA,TGTGCTACCACTCTATGGGCTAGCGGGAGTTTTAGCTCCTACAATGAGCAGTTCTTC,CATTLWASGSFSSYNEQFF
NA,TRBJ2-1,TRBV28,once,TGTGCCAGCAGACCCGGCACAGAGTCCTACAATGAGCAGTTCTTC,CASRPGTESYNEQFF
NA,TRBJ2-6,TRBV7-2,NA,TGTGCCAGCAGCTTGGGGAAAACTGGGGCCAACGTCCTGACTTTC,CASSLGKTGANVLTF
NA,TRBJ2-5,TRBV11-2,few,TGTGCCAGCAGGGGGGTTTCGTACCAAGAGACCCAGTACTTC,CASRGVSYQETQYF
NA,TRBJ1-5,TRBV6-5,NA,TGTGCCAGCAGTTGGGGACCAGGGCGCAATCAGCCCCAGCATTTT,CASSWGPGRNQPQHF
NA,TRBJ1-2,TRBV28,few,TGTGCCAGTTTGACCCCTACAGGGATTATTGGAGGCTACACCTTC,CASLTPTGIIGGYTF
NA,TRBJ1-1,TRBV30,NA,TGTGCCTGGAGTTTAGGACTAAACACTGAAGCTTTCTTT,CAWSLGLNTEAFF
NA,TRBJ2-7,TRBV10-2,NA,TGCGCCAGCAGTGATCCCTGGGGGGCAAGCTCCTACGAGCAGTACTTC,CASSDPWGASSYEQYF
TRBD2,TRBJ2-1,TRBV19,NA,TGTGCCAGTAGTATAGGTACATACGATGGAGGACTAGCGGATAATGAGCAGTTCTTC,CASSIGTYDGGLADNEQFF
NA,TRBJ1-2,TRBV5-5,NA,TGTGCCAGCAGCTCGTATTATGGGGCAGACTATGGCTACACCTTC,CASSSYYGADYGYTF
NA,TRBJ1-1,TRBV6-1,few,TGTGCCAGCAGTGAAGCTGCCGGGGTCGGATTGGGCACTGAAGCTTTCTTT,CASSEAAGVGLGTEAFF
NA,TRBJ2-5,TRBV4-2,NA,TGTGCCAGCAGCCAAGAATCATGGGAGACCCAGTACTTC,CASSQESWETQYF
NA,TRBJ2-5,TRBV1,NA,TGCACCAGCAGCCAAGGGCCGGACAGTCCGGGAGAGACCCAGTACTTC,CTSSQGPDSPGETQYF
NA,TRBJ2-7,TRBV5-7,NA,TGTGCCAGCAGCTTGGCCCTCGGCAGATACGAGCAGTACTTC,CASSLALGRYEQYF
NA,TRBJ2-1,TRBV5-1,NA,TGCGCCAGCAGTCACGGGAATGAGCAGTTCTTC,CASSHGNEQFF
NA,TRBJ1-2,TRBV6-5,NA,TGTGCCAGCAGTTACTCAGGAGTCGATGGCTACACCTTC,CASSYSGVDGYTF
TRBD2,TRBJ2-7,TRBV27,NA,TGTGCCAGCAGCCCAGCGGGAGGGCCCTACGAGCAGTACTTC,CASSPAGGPYEQYF
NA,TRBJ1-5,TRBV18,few,TGTGCCAGCTCCGGCAGCGGTCAGGGTCAGCCCCAGCATTTT,CASSGSGQGQPQHF
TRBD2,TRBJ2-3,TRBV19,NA,TGTGCCAGTAAGGAGATTGGGCGGCGCGGGAGGGCCAGTGATACGCAGTATTTT,CASKEIGRRGRASDTQYF
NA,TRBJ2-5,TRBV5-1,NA,TGCGCCAGCAGCTTTTCAGGACTTACGGTTCAAGAGACCCAGTACTTC,CASSFSGLTVQETQYF
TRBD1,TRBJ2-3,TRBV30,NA,TGTGCCGGGACAGGGGAAAGGGCAGATACGCAGTATTTT,CAGTGERADTQYF
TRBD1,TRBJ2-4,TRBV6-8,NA,TGTGCCAGCAGTTACACTCTGGACAGGGGCCGTCTCCTAGCCAAAAACATTCAGTACTTC,CASSYTLDRGRLLAKNIQYF
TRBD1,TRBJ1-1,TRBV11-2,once,TGTGCCAGCAGCCCCGGACAGGGTTTGGCGGCTTTCTTT,CASSPGQGLAAFF
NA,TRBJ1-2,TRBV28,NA,TGTGCCAGCAGTTTATCATGGAGGAGCTATGGCTACACCTTC,CASSLSWRSYGYTF
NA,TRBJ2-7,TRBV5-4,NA,TGTGCCAGCAGCTTGCGGCAGGGTATCCACGAGCAGTACTTC,CASSLRQGIHEQYF
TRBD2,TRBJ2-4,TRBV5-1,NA,TGCGCCAGCAGCTTGGATCGGACTAGCGGGAGAGTGGCCAAAAACATTCAGTACTTC,CASSLDRTSGRVAKNIQYF
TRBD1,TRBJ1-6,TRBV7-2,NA,TGTGCCAGCAGCTTTGGGACAGCCGTTAATTCACCCCTCCACTTT,CASSFGTAVNSPLHF